This T cell receptor beta chain appears in the sequencing data of a study of OX40 agonist ivuxolimab in advanced cancers. Study overall: Head and neck, renal cell, melanoma or hepatocellular carcinoma were the cancers that dose-escalation patients had. From roughly 20 to 85 years was the age range, with a mean of about 54 years, and 65% to 90% were male.

This clone was recorded only once. Its antigen is not identified. The CDR3 totals 15 residues. Germline V gene data show CDR1 as ENHRY and CDR2 as SYGVKD. V lost 8 bases and J lost 6; bases outside the gene matches: 10. Regarding the study as a whole: Clonal expansion was seen in CD4+ and CD8+ blood T cells by week 6 at 0.1 to 3.0 mg/kg.

The method was immunoSEQ multiplex PCR; TCRdb's version includes in-frame clones alone and lacks a portion of them. The sample lists around 39,000 clones, 78% occurring once. The clonotype was recovered from an adult with an advanced solid tumor such as melanoma, head and neck, liver or kidney cancer. The sequenced sample was CD4+ or CD8+ T cells sorted from blood, obtained in a trial of the OX40 agonist ivuxolimab. V and J are TRBV10-3 and TRBJ2-2; the match to TRBD1 covers 9 bases. This chain's CDR3 is CAIGLGTGYAGELFF. The CDR3 nucleotides read TGTGCCATCGGTCTGGGGACAGGGTACGCCGGGGAGCTGTTTTTT.